Here is one TCR beta chain with its context. This sample is part of a study of blood T cell repertoires in COVID-19. Repertoires were generated with immunoSEQ multiplex PCR, while TCRdb's copy carries only in-frame clones and drops some. This table holds about 80,000 clones, around 88% found once. Sequencing was performed on peripheral blood. The receptor was derived from a woman aged 80 or older with acute or convalescent COVID-19.

Here the CDR3 reads CASSLYRTGSYYEQYF. Here the CDR3 DNA reads TGTGCCAGCAGTCTCTACAGGACAGGGTCATACTACGAGCAGTACTTC. The chain is built from TRBV27 and TRBJ2-7, with TRBD1 matching over 8 bases. The CDR3 extends over 16 amino acids. J lost 3 bases, V lost 5 bases, and 12 bases had no gene match. Germline CDR1 MNHEY, CDR2 SMNVEV (reference sequence).